Below, 21 T cell receptor beta chains from the same sample are listed, as sequenced in a study of cytomegalovirus exposure and HLA in healthy donors (dated by TCRdb to 2017 to 2019). The library was generated by the immunoSEQ multiplex PCR assay. A mixture of 60 forward primers for TCR Vbeta segments and 13 reverse primers for TCR Jbeta segments was used in the multiplex PCR. TCRdb provides this immuneACCESS table in a form limited to in-frame rearrangements. Some clones are lacking; in checked studies, under half of them reflect an unresolved V gene, and why the rest are absent is not known. The sample has under 95,000 clones on record, 60% to 85% of them singletons. Roughly 2% of the sample is in the top ten clones. Material for sequencing was PBMCs. Receptors originate from a boy younger than 18 in good health and CMV-seronegative.

This chain links TRBV18 with TRBJ1-4; D is ambiguous. The germline V gene encodes CDR1 KGHSH and CDR2 LQKENI. The CDR3 has 15 residues. V was pared by 3 bases and J by 7 bases, with 15 bases between. The CDR3 sequence: CASSPDGNRGEKLFF. The CDR3, as DNA: TGTGCCAGCTCACCGGACGGGAATCGGGGTGAAAAACTGTTTTTT.

The chain has TRBV7-8 and TRBJ1-4; D is unclear. The germline gives CDR1 SGHVS, CDR2 FQNEAQ. This CDR3 is 14 amino acids long. Trimming shortened V by 2 bases and J by 7 bases, and 11 bases separated the two germline ends. The CDR3 region has the DNA TGTGCCAGCAGCTTAAACGAGCGTGGTGAAAAACTGTTTTTT. Amino acids: CASSLNERGEKLFF.

This clone has only one observation. This sequence joins TRBV27 and TRBJ2-4, with 10 bases that match TRBD1. The CDR3 extends over 14 amino acids. J lost 6 bases, V lost 3 bases, and 2 bases had no gene match. Germline V gene sequence: CDR1 MNHEY, CDR2 SMNVEV (reference sequence). CDR3 protein: CASSFGTGVNIQYF. CDR3 coding DNA: TGTGCCAGCAGTTTTGGGACAGGGGTAAACATTCAGTACTTC.

The chain carries TRBV29-1 and TRBJ1-1; perhaps TRBD1 as D (6 bases). V lost 3 bases and J lost 1, with 12 bases in between. The germline CDR1 and CDR2 sequences are SQVTM and ANQGSEA. CDR3 length: 14 amino acids. The CDR3 DNA follows: TGCAGCGTTGAGGAAGACAGGTGGAACACTGAAGCTTTCTTT. Encoded protein: CSVEEDRWNTEAFF.

The CDR3 DNA reads as TGTGCCAGCAGCCCAGGGTCAGATACGCAGTATTTT. It is translated as CASSPGSDTQYF. This rearrangement joins TRBV7-2 to TRBJ2-3, with D tentatively TRBD1 (5 bases). The germline V gene encodes CDR1 SGHTA and CDR2 FQGNSA. This CDR3 region has 12 residues. The germline V and J ends were trimmed by 5 bases and 4 bases, with 7 bases remaining between them. Drawing the rest from reference TRBV7-2 and TRBJ2-3, the complete variable domain is GAGVSQSPSNKVTEKGKDVELRCDPISGHTALYWYRQSLGQGLEFLIYFQGNSAPDKSGLPSDRFSAERTGGSVSTLTIQRTQQEDSAVYLCASSPGSDTQYFGPGTRLTVL.

The chain uses TRBV9 and TRBJ2-1; D perhaps matches TRBD2 (7 bases). The CDR3 is 11 amino acids. Trimming took off 7 bases at V and 6 bases at J, with 8 bases between the two ends. CDR1 and CDR2 (germline): SGDLS, YYNGEE. CDR3 nucleotide sequence: TGTGCCAGCGGGGGGGCCAATGAGCAGTTCTTC. Encoded protein: CASGGANEQFF.

V is TRBV6-6 and J is TRBJ2-7; possibly TRBD1 for D (5 bases). The CDR3 runs to 12 residues. CDR1 and CDR2 (germline): MNHNY, SVGAGI (reference sequence). Trimming pared 6 bases from V and 3 bases from J, leaving 9 bases between. CDR3 protein: CASSIQGYEQYF. In DNA form, the CDR3 reads TGTGCCAGCAGCATTCAGGGCTACGAGCAGTACTTC.

The chain joins TRBV29-1 to TRBJ2-7, with D possibly matching TRBD1 (6 bases). CDR3 length: 11 amino acids. In germline, CDR1 is SQVTM, CDR2 ANQGSEA. V lost 5 bases, J lost 5 bases, and 10 bases lay in between. CDR3 nucleotides: TGCAGCGTTCGGGACAAGCACGAGCAGTACTTC. Amino acids: CSVRDKHEQYF.

The CDR3 here is CASSPSGQGVEKLFF. The DNA for the CDR3 is TGTGCCAGCAGCCCCTCGGGACAGGGGGTTGAAAAACTGTTTTTT. The chain has TRBV7-9 and TRBJ1-4, with 11 bases aligning to TRBD1. Per germline, CDR1 SEHNR and CDR2 FQNEAQ (reference sequence). The CDR3 sequence is 15 residues long. V lost 5 bases, J lost 7 bases, and 6 bases stayed unmatched.

The chain carries TRBV5-4 and TRBJ1-1, with 10 bases that match TRBD1. Per the germline V gene, CDR1 is SGHNT and CDR2 is YYREEE (reference sequence). With 4 bases clipped from V and 0 bases from J, the junction kept 9 bases outside the gene matches. There are 17 residues in the CDR3. This CDR3 is CASSVRQGAVLNTEAFF. Here the CDR3 DNA reads TGTGCCAGCAGCGTCAGACAGGGGGCGGTTTTGAACACTGAAGCTTTCTTT.

This chain joins TRBV28 and TRBJ1-6; weak D call: TRBD1 (6 bases). This CDR3 is built from 14 residues. V gave up 6 bases and J gave up 10 bases, with 16 bases separating them. CDR1 and CDR2 (germline): MDHEN, SYDVKM. The CDR3 is CASSMTGVRSPLHF. The CDR3 DNA follows: TGTGCCAGCAGCATGACAGGCGTCCGCTCACCCCTCCACTTT.

The J gene is TRBJ1-5, the V gene TRBV6-6; the D gene is possibly TRBD1 (6 bases). The germline V and J ends were trimmed by 2 bases and 6 bases, with 11 bases remaining between them. Germline-derived CDR1 and CDR2 are MNHNY and SVGAGI (reference sequence). CDR3 length equals 14 residues. CDR3 nucleotide sequence: TGTGCCAGCAGTTACGGGAGGGGGGGTCAGCCCCAGCATTTT. It specifies CASSYGRGGQPQHF.

This chain uses TRBV7-2 with TRBJ2-5; D not certain. The CDR3 extends over 11 amino acids. Germline CDR1 and CDR2: SGHTA and FQGNSA. Trimming stripped 3 bases from V and 14 bases from J, with 13 bases between. CDR3 amino acids: CASSFSEARYF. CDR3 in DNA: TGTGCCAGCAGCTTTTCTGAAGCGAGATACTTC.

This rearrangement joins TRBV15 to TRBJ1-1, with 8 bases that match TRBD1. CDR1 is LNHNV and CDR2 is YYDKDF in the germline V gene (reference sequence). After removal of 7 bases from V and 1 base from J, the junction contained 5 bases not matched to a gene. This CDR3 is 14 amino acids long. The chain's CDR3 is CATTQGAENTEAFF. The CDR3, as DNA: TGTGCCACCACGCAGGGGGCAGAGAACACTGAAGCTTTCTTT.

The chain recombines TRBV4-2 with TRBJ2-1, with D perhaps TRBD2 (6 bases). Looked up from germline, CDR1 is LGHNA and CDR2 is YNFKEQ. The CDR3 is 17 amino acids. V dropped 6 bases and J dropped 4 bases, with 22 bases sitting between them. The CDR3 region has the DNA TGTGCCAGCAGTCAGACCCCCGGGACTCGGAGTTACAATGAGCAGTTCTTC. It codes for CASSQTPGTRSYNEQFF.

A few counts support this clone. The V gene is TRBV28, the J gene TRBJ2-7, with D maybe TRBD1 (7 bases). Germline V gives CDR1 MDHEN, CDR2 SYDVKM. The germline V and J ends were trimmed by 5 bases and 4 bases, with 21 bases remaining between them. CDR3 size: 16 residues. CDR3 bases: TGTGCCAGCAGTGGAGGGGACAGCAATTCCTTTTACGAGCAGTACTTC. Protein: CASSGGDSNSFYEQYF.

The chain links TRBV28 to TRBJ1-2; 7 nucleotides agree with TRBD1. CDR3 length equals 13 residues. The trim removed 5 bases at V and 4 bases at J, leaving 4 bases unmatched. CDR1 is MDHEN and CDR2 is SYDVKM in the germline V gene. CDR3 in amino acids: CASSIQGVYGYTF. As DNA, the CDR3 is TGTGCCAGCAGTATTCAGGGGGTCTATGGCTACACCTTC.

J is TRBJ2-1 and V is TRBV30; weak D call: TRBD2 (6 bases). V was trimmed by 1 base and J by 6 bases, leaving 10 bases between them. This CDR3 contains 13 residues. Germline-derived CDR1 and CDR2 are GTSNPN and SVGIG (reference sequence). CDR3 nucleotides: TGTGCCTGGAGTGGGGGAGGATTCAATGAGCAGTTCTTC. This encodes CAWSGGGFNEQFF.

V gene TRBV6-1 combines with J gene TRBJ1-1; 9 bases fit TRBD1. The V and J ends lost 4 bases and 1 base, in that order; junction bases with no gene match: 7. Germline CDR1 is MNHNS and CDR2 is SASEGT. The CDR3 runs to 16 residues. CDR3 bases: TGTGCCAGCAGTGGCCCGGGACAGGGAAGGAACACTGAAGCTTTCTTT. It yields the protein CASSGPGQGRNTEAFF.

The rearrangement joins TRBV28 to TRBJ1-2; weak D call: TRBD1 (5 bases). Germline lookup yields CDR1 MDHEN and CDR2 SYDVKM. The V gene lost 5 bases and the J gene lost 4 bases, with 14 bases spanning the gap. This CDR3 comprises 14 residues. This CDR3 is CASSTNPDSYGYTF. CDR3 sequence (DNA): TGTGCCAGCAGTACCAATCCAGACAGCTATGGCTACACCTTC.

This chain joins TRBV5-6 and TRBJ2-5, with a tentative D call TRBD2 (7 bases). Per germline, CDR1 SGHDT and CDR2 YYEEEE. The CDR3 consists of 14 residues. Trimming shortened V by 2 bases and J by 5 bases, and 13 bases separated the two germline ends. CDR3 protein: CASSFRGGGETQYF. In nucleotides, the CDR3 is TGTGCCAGCAGCTTTAGGGGGGGCGGGGAGACCCAGTACTTC.